This record covers a single T cell receptor beta chain. Investigators reverse transcribed all isolated RNA, so they sequenced expressed TCRB transcripts. Here immunoSEQ multiplex PCR was the method, and the copy in TCRdb shows in-frame clones only, minus some. This table holds some 900,000 clones, 15% to 20% found once. The sample comes from a study of beta chain features in type 1 diabetes. Study-wide background: Similarity in age, gender and cell yields was seen between patients and healthy donors.

Sorting of CD4+ naive, central memory, regulatory and stem cell-like memory cells was performed via CD45RO/CCR7/CD25/CD127/CD95/CD27. The CDR3 is 15 amino acids. The V gene's germline CDR1 is LNHNV and CDR2 YYDKDF (reference sequence). Trimming removed 4 bases from V and 0 bases from J; junction bases left unmatched: 6. The V call is TRBV15, the J call TRBJ2-7; 7 bases fit TRBD2. Sequenced material: naive CD4+ T cells from blood. This clonotype was obtained from a woman aged 18-35 years in good health. CDR3: CATSKGLDISYEQYF. The DNA for the CDR3 is TGTGCCACCAGCAAAGGACTAGACATCTCCTACGAGCAGTACTTC.